This T cell receptor (beta chain) was sequenced during a study of spatial heterogeneity in lung cancer. Overall study: In tumor regions TCR transcript counts correlated strongly with a matched bulk RNA-seq T cell module score.

The CDR3 is 12 residues long. Trimming stripped 3 bases from V and 4 bases from J, with 7 bases between. The germline V gene has CDR1 LNHNV and CDR2 YYDKDF (reference sequence). Study outcomes and limitations: The study estimated about 7.2% alpha and about 12% beta chain coverage of tumor T cells. Within tumors, counts of expanded alpha and beta TCRs tracked tumor mutation counts.

As for this clonotype: Its target is not known. As an off-target read in a library built for alpha chains, this beta chain has a frequency of little significance.

The time point: sample taken at primary tumor resection. A total of over 70 untreated early-stage non-small cell lung cancer patients served as donors. Whole RNA was taken from tumor, nontumor lung or frozen PBMC; it was then sequenced unsorted. A single record per CDR3 protein comes from TCRdb applying MiXCR to the 5' RACE reads. The table has over a thousand distinct CDR3 sequences, approximately 14% seen once. Here the sequenced sample was lung tumor tissue, taken at surgery. The TCR comes from a male donor with early-stage non-small cell lung cancer. The rearrangement joins TRBV15 to TRBJ2-7; D is unclear. CDR3 amino acids: CATSSRDYEQYF. As DNA, the CDR3 is TGTGCCACCAGCAGTAGAGATTACGAGCAGTACTTC.